This T cell receptor (beta chain) was sequenced during a study of cytomegalovirus exposure and HLA in healthy donors. Study-level points and caveats: Most likely, a cluster of highly shared sequence variants arose as a sequencing artifact. When the data were analyzed later, several of the most significant clusters appeared to be linked to common viral pathogens. Roughly even sequencing depth across donors was the assumption behind the presence/absence analyses.

CDR1 SGHAT and CDR2 FQNNGV come from the germline V gene. The CDR3 has 15 residues. The V gene end was trimmed by 1 base and the J gene end by 2 bases; junction bases not matched to a gene: 4. With 60 Vbeta and 13 Jbeta primers, the PCR was carried out. The repertoire was sequenced with immunoSEQ multiplex PCR; TCRdb's copy has only in-frame clones and lacks some. The table lists roughly 250,000 clones, 80% to 90% of them singletons. In the case of this clone: Its antigen remains unidentified. Other DNA sequences in this specimen translate into the identical CDR3.

This clonotype was sampled from a middle-aged woman in good health and CMV-seropositive. The sequencing input was PBMCs. The chain has TRBV11-2 and TRBJ1-1; TRBD1 matches at 7 bases. The chain's CDR3 is CASSLGGQPNTEAFF. The CDR3 region has the DNA TGTGCCAGCAGCTTAGGGGGACAGCCTAACACTGAAGCTTTCTTT.